This section outlines one T cell receptor beta chain sequence together with its context. Its antigen remains unidentified. When sampled, the donors appeared nominally healthy, though they likely had unrecorded immune exposures. CDR1 SGHNT and CDR2 YYREEE come from the germline V gene (reference sequence). V gave up 4 bases and J gave up 3 bases, with 5 bases separating them. This CDR3 region has 11 residues. The data stem from a study of cytomegalovirus exposure and HLA in healthy donors. Study-wide findings and caveats: Across all donors, roughly uniform sequencing depth was an assumption of the presence/absence analyses. Exclusion as indistinguishable affected some V segments, including TRBV6-2 and TRBV6-3.

The study ran its PCR with 60 Vbeta and 13 Jbeta primers. Libraries were prepared by immunoSEQ multiplex PCR; TCRdb keeps only in-frame clonotypes and omits some of them. The sample holds about 200,000 clones. The chain combines TRBV5-4 with TRBJ2-7; D is unclear. The specimen was PBMCs. This receptor was identified in a young man in good health and CMV-seronegative. The CDR3 protein is CASSENYEQYF. CDR3 nucleotide sequence: TGTGCCAGCAGCGAGAACTACGAGCAGTACTTC.